This is a list of T cell receptor beta chains from one sample in a study of shared clonotypes between healthy human individuals. Clones were read by immunoSEQ multiplex PCR, and TCRdb kept only the in-frame ones, dropping some. The table shows approximately 1.9 million clones, with about 93% occurring only once. The sequencing input was naive CD8+ T cells from PBMCs. These receptors all come from a man aged 18 to 35 in good health. Some clones in this sample may be carry-over from other donors' samples. The CDR3 runs from the conserved cysteine through the conserved F or W. D genes are given only for firm matches. The size field is filled for only some rows; it gives once, few, many or a size class.

d_call	v_call	clone_size	j_call	cdr3_aa	cdr3_nt
.	TRBV6-4	.	TRBJ1-2	CASSDSRRNYGYTF	TGTGCCAGCAGTGACTCGAGACGGAACTATGGCTACACCTTC
TRBD1	TRBV28	.	TRBJ1-5	CASSLGQGPSNQPQHF	TGTGCCAGCAGTCTAGGACAGGGCCCAAGCAATCAGCCCCAGCATTTT
.	TRBV5-1	.	TRBJ2-2	CASSSFYRGNTGELFF	TGCGCCAGCAGCTCCTTTTATCGGGGAAACACCGGGGAGCTGTTTTTT
TRBD1	TRBV6-5	.	TRBJ2-7	CASKSGQGKAYEQYF	TGTGCCAGCAAGTCGGGACAGGGGAAAGCCTACGAGCAGTACTTC
.	TRBV9	.	TRBJ2-4	CASSGGQNIQYF	TGTGCCAGCAGCGGCGGGCAAAACATTCAGTACTTC
TRBD1	TRBV7-9	once	TRBJ2-2	CASSLTGGKSSGELFF	TGTGCCAGCAGCTTAACAGGGGGGAAGAGCTCCGGGGAGCTGTTTTTT
.	TRBV27	.	TRBJ1-5	CASSLARWQPQHF	TGTGCCAGCAGTTTAGCCCGATGGCAGCCCCAGCATTTT
TRBD1	TRBV19	.	TRBJ2-7	CASSPRQGSYEQYF	TGTGCCAGTAGTCCACGACAGGGGTCCTACGAGCAGTACTTC
.	TRBV5-4	once	TRBJ2-7	CASSPEREGYEQYF	TGTGCCAGCAGCCCCGAGCGAGAAGGCTACGAGCAGTACTTC
.	TRBV10-3	.	TRBJ2-1	CATLTRGIRDEQFF	TGTGCCACCCTGACTAGGGGGATTCGCGATGAGCAGTTCTTC
TRBD1	TRBV29-1	.	TRBJ1-1	CSGRQGGDTEAFF	TGCAGCGGGCGACAGGGAGGGGACACTGAAGCTTTCTTT
.	TRBV29-1	.	TRBJ2-3	CSVDSWGQDTDTQYF	TGCAGCGTTGACAGTTGGGGACAAGACACAGATACGCAGTATTTT
TRBD2	TRBV30	.	TRBJ2-1	CASSSGMGNEQFF	TGTGCCTCCTCTAGCGGGATGGGCAATGAGCAGTTCTTC
TRBD1	TRBV7-9	few	TRBJ1-5	CASSPDRDQPQHF	TGTGCCAGCAGCCCAGACAGGGATCAGCCCCAGCATTTT
TRBD2	TRBV7-9	.	TRBJ2-7	CASSLGGRWYEQYF	TGTGCCAGCAGCTTAGGCGGGAGGTGGTACGAGCAGTACTTC
.	TRBV5-6	.	TRBJ2-1	CASSSGHGGQFF	TGTGCCAGCAGCTCGGGGCACGGCGGGCAGTTCTTC
TRBD2	TRBV11-2	.	TRBJ2-7	CASSDDLGRETYEQYF	TGTGCCAGCAGCGACGATCTGGGGCGGGAGACCTACGAGCAGTACTTC
.	TRBV2	once	TRBJ2-1	CATRDSREAEQFF	TGTGCCACCCGGGACAGTAGGGAGGCGGAGCAGTTCTTC
.	TRBV7-9	few	TRBJ1-1	CASSFPTGAFF	TGTGCCAGCAGCTTCCCCACGGGAGCTTTCTTT
TRBD2	TRBV7-9	.	TRBJ2-7	CASSATGTSGRVTYEQYF	TGTGCCAGCAGCGCCACCGGGACTAGCGGGAGGGTTACCTACGAGCAGTACTTC
.	TRBV4-3	many	TRBJ2-7	CASSQGAGLSYEQYF	TGCGCCAGCAGCCAAGGAGCGGGCCTTTCCTACGAGCAGTACTTC
TRBD1	TRBV28	.	TRBJ2-7	CASSFPAGQGDYEQYF	TGTGCCAGCAGTTTCCCCGCGGGACAGGGGGACTACGAGCAGTACTTC
.	TRBV12-2	.	TRBJ2-1	CASRLEREVRYNEQFF	TGTGCAAGTCGCCTAGAGCGGGAGGTGAGATACAATGAGCAGTTCTTC
.	TRBV27	.	TRBJ2-3	CASSSQLALTDTQYF	TGTGCCAGCAGTTCCCAGCTAGCGTTAACAGATACGCAGTATTTT